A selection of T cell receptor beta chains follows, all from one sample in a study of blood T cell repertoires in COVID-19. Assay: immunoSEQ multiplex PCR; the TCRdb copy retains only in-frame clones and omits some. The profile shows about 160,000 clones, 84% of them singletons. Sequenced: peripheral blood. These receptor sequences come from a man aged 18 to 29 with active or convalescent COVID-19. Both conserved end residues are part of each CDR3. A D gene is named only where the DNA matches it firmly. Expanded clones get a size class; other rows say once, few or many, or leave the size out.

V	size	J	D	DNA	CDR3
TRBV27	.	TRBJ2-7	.	TGTGCCAGCAGCCGGGATAGTGGGGTGAGCTCCTACGAGCAGTACTTC	CASSRDSGVSSYEQYF
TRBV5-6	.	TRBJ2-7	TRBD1	TGTGCCAGCAGCTCGATCTCTTCCGGGACAGTATTCTACGAGCAGTACTTC	CASSSISSGTVFYEQYF
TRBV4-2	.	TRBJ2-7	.	TGTGCCAGCAGCCAAGAGGGTGGAGGCCCCTCTTACGAGCAGTACTTC	CASSQEGGGPSYEQYF
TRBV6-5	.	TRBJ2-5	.	TGTGCCAGCAGTTTACCTCTTAGCGGTAAAGAGACCCAGTACTTC	CASSLPLSGKETQYF
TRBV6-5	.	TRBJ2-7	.	TGTGCCAGCAGAGAGCAGGGCACCCCCTCCTACGAGCAGTACTTC	CASREQGTPSYEQYF
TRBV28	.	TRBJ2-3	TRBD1	TGTGCCAGCAGTCCTTCTCGGACAGGGAGGACAGATACGCAGTATTTT	CASSPSRTGRTDTQYF
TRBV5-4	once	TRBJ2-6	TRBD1	TGTGCCAGCAGCTCATTAGACGGGACAGGGTATACGACTGGGGCCAACGTCCTGACTTTC	CASSSLDGTGYTTGANVLTF
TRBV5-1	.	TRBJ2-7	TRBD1	TGCGCCAGCAGCTTGGAACCGGGACAGGGGTTCCACGAGCAGTACTTC	CASSLEPGQGFHEQYF
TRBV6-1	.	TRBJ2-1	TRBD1	TGTGCCAGCAGTGAGCCACGACAGGGATACAATGAGCAGTTCTTC	CASSEPRQGYNEQFF
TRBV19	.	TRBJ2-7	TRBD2	TGTGCCTCCCGGGGGGACGACGGCGAGCAGTACTTC	CASRGDDGEQYF
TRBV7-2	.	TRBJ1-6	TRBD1	TGTGCCAGCAGCATCACCGGGACAGGCTACAATTCACCCCTCCACTTT	CASSITGTGYNSPLHF
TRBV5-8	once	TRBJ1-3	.	TGTGCCAGCAGCTTGTACGGTCGACTAAGCGAAGGAAACACCATATATTTT	CASSLYGRLSEGNTIYF
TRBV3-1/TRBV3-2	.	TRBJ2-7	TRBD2	TGTGCCAGCAGCCATCGGATCGGACTAGCGGGAGTTTACGAGCAGTACTTC	CASSHRIGLAGVYEQYF
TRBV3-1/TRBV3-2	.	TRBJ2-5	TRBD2	TGTGCCAGCAGCCAATGGCTCCAGGGGACTAGTGTATACTTC	CASSQWLQGTSVYF
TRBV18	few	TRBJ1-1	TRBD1	TGTGCCAGCTCACCAATGGGACAGGGGGCGTCGTGGACTGAAGCTTTCTTT	CASSPMGQGASWTEAFF
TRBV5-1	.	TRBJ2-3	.	TGCGCCAGCATGGTCCGGGACTCCTTCACAGATACGCAGTATTTT	CASMVRDSFTDTQYF
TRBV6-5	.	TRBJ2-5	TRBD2	TGTGCCAGCAGTTACCCGGGTAGCGGGATAAAGACCCAGTACTTC	CASSYPGSGIKTQYF
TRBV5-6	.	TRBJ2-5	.	TGTGCCAGCAGCTTAACGCTGGGGAGAGAGACCCAGTACTTC	CASSLTLGRETQYF
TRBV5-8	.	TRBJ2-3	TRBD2	TGTGCCAGCAGCTTGGGGACTAGCGGGTCCACAGATACGCAGTATTTT	CASSLGTSGSTDTQYF
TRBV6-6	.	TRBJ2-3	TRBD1	TGTGCCAGCAGACTACAGGGGAGCACAGATACGCAGTATTTT	CASRLQGSTDTQYF
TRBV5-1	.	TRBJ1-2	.	TGCGCCAGCAGCTTGACGGGGATCCATGGCTACACCTTC	CASSLTGIHGYTF
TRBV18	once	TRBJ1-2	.	TGTGCCAGCTCACAAGCGACAGGCGGAGATAACACCTTC	CASSQATGGDNTF
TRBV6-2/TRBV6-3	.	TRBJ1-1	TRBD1	TGTGCCAGCAGTTATCCCAGGGGGCATAACACTGAAGCTTTCTTT	CASSYPRGHNTEAFF
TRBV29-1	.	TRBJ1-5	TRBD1	TGCAGCGTTGTCTGGGACAGGAATCAGCCCCAGCATTTT	CSVVWDRNQPQHF
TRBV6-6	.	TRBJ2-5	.	TGTGCCAGCAGTTACTCTACGGGATTGGAGACCCAGTACTTC	CASSYSTGLETQYF
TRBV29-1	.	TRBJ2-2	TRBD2	TGCAGCGCCTTAGCGGGAGTGGGAACCGGGGAGCTGTTTTTT	CSALAGVGTGELFF
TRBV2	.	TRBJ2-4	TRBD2	TGTGCCAGCAGTGGTGGGACTAGCGGACTAGCCAAAAACATTCAGTACTTC	CASSGGTSGLAKNIQYF
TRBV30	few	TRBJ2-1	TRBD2	TGTGCCTGGTCTATGAGCGGGGGTTACAATGAGCAGTTCTTC	CAWSMSGGYNEQFF
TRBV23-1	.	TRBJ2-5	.	TGCGCCAGCAGTCGGGGGGATTGGGGGAGAGAAGAGACCCAGTACTTC	CASSRGDWGREETQYF
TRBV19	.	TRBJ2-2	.	TGTGCCAGTACCCTGAACAGGTTCACCGGGGAGCTGTTTTTT	CASTLNRFTGELFF
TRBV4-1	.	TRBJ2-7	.	TGCGCCAGCAGCCAAGTGGGGGGGGGACAGGCGCTCTACGAGCAGTACTTC	CASSQVGGGQALYEQYF
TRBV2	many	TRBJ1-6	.	TGTGCCAGCAAAACGTCGGGTTCACCCCTCCACTTT	CASKTSGSPLHF
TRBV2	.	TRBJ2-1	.	TGTGCCAGCAGTGATATGCGGGCCCAGGATGAGCAGTTCTTC	CASSDMRAQDEQFF
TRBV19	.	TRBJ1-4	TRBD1	TGTGCCAGTACGGACAGGTTTAGGGAAAAACTGTTTTTT	CASTDRFREKLFF
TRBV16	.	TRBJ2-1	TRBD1	TGTGCCAGCAGCCAATACACTGGGACAGGGCCCTACAATGAGCAGTTCTTC	CASSQYTGTGPYNEQFF
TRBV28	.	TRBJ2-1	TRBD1	TGTGCCAGCAGTTTGGACAGGGAGGATGAGCAGTTCTTC	CASSLDREDEQFF
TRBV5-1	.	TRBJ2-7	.	TGCGCCAGCAGCGCGGACAGCGAGCAGTACTTC	CASSADSEQYF
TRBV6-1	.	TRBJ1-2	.	TGTGCCAGCAGTGAAGGCGACTATGGCTACACCTTC	CASSEGDYGYTF
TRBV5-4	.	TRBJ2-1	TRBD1	TGTGCCAGCAGCTTTGGGACAGGGTCTTACAATGAGCAGTTCTTC	CASSFGTGSYNEQFF
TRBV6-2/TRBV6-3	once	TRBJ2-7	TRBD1	TGTGCCAGCAGTTCCCATTTAGGGACAGATTTATCCTACGAGCAGTACTTC	CASSSHLGTDLSYEQYF
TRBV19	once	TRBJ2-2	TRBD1	TGTGCCAGTAGTTCGATCCTAGGACAGGGATCCACCGGGGAGCTGTTTTTT	CASSSILGQGSTGELFF
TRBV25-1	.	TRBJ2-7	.	TGTGCCAGCAGTGCGGACTCGCCTATGGGGCAGTACTTC	CASSADSPMGQYF
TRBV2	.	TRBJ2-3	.	TGTGCCAGTACAAATTCCCGGACTAACACAGATACGCAGTATTTT	CASTNSRTNTDTQYF
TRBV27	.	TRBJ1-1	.	TGTGCCAGCAGTTTATCGCTCGGGAACACTGAAGCTTTCTTT	CASSLSLGNTEAFF
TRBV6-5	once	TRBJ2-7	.	TGTGCCAGCAGTTACGTGAGGGAACCTTACTACGAGCAGTACTTC	CASSYVREPYYEQYF
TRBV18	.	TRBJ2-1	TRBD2	TGTGCCAGCTCCCGCGGGACTAGCGGGAGGCTTGAGCAGTTCTTC	CASSRGTSGRLEQFF
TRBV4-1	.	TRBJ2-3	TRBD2	TGCGCCAGCAGCCAAGGGACGGGACTAGCGATTTATACGCAGTATTTT	CASSQGTGLAIYTQYF
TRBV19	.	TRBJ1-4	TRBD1	TGTGCCAGTAGTACGGGCGGAGATACAGGGGAAAATAATGAAAAACTGTTTTTT	CASSTGGDTGENNEKLFF
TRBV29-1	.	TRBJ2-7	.	TGCAGCGTTGTGTGGCCTCCAGGCTACGAGCAGTACTTC	CSVVWPPGYEQYF